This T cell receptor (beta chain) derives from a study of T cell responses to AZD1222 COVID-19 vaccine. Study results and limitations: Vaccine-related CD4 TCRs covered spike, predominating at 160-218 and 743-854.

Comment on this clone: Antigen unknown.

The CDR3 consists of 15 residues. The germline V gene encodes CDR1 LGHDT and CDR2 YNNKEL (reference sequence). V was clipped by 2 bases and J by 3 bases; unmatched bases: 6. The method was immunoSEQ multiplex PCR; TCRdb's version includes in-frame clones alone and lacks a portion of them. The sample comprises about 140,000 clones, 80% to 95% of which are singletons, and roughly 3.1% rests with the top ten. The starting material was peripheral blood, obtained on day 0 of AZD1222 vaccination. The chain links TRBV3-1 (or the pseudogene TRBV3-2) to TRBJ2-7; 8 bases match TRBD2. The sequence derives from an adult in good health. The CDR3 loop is CASSQQAGVGYEQYF. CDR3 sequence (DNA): TGTGCCAGCAGCCAACAAGCGGGAGTTGGCTACGAGCAGTACTTC.